This record concerns one T cell receptor beta chain sequence. Sequenced by immunoSEQ multiplex PCR; TCRdb stores in-frame clones only, minus some. The sample includes some 120,000 clones, about 90% seen only once; the top ten take around 2%. Germline V CDR1 and CDR2: MNHEY, SVGEGT. Trimming removed 5 bases from V and 4 bases from J, with 11 bases in between. CDR3 length equals 14 residues. These data come from a study of control samples from healthy donors and cancer patients. Input material: blood. The TCR was taken from a man aged 18 to 29 in good health. The chain links TRBV6-2 or TRBV6-3 to TRBJ2-2; possibly TRBD1 for D (5 bases). CDR3 nucleotides: TGTGCCAGCAGTGGCCAGGGCGCCACCGGGGAGCTGTTTTTT. This gives the protein CASSGQGATGELFF.